This entry is about one T cell receptor beta chain. Other DNA variants within this sample encode the same CDR3. CDR1 ENHRY and CDR2 SYGVKD come from the germline V gene. The CDR3 runs to 12 residues. V was pared by 4 bases and J by 4 bases, with 5 bases between. This entry belongs to a study of shared clonotypes between healthy human individuals. Donors, without exception, were Caucasian adults residing in Nashville, Tennessee. Measured with immunoSEQ multiplex PCR; TCRdb has only the in-frame clones, and not every one. The sample lists 2,500,000 or so clones, around nine tenths occurring once. Sample: naive CD4+ T cells sorted from blood. As to subset: CD45RA+ positively selected. The clonotype comes from a man in his late teens or twenties in good health. The V gene is TRBV10-3, the J gene TRBJ2-1; D not certain. In DNA, the CDR3 is TGTGCCATCAGTGGACGGTACAATGAGCAGTTCTTC. Its translation is CAISGRYNEQFF.